A single sample gave rise to the 14 T cell receptor beta chains below, sequenced in a study of shared T cell receptors in the human thymus. Sequencing used immunoSEQ multiplex PCR; TCRdb keeps in-frame clones, though not all of them. The sample consists of just under 550,000 clones, about four fifths of them appearing once. This sample also belongs to another study, concerning human thymus T cells.

The sequencing sample was made of thymocytes. These receptors were taken from a boy younger than two with a congenital heart defect.

The chain has TRBV2 and TRBJ2-1; tentative D call: TRBD2 (6 bases). V was trimmed by 6 bases and J by 4 bases, leaving 19 bases between them. This CDR3 contains 16 residues. CDR1 and CDR2 from the germline V gene are SNHLY and FYNNEI. The CDR3 region is CASRDPRGGRYNEQFF. DNA for the CDR3: TGTGCCAGCAGAGACCCAAGGGGAGGCCGGTACAATGAGCAGTTCTTC.

The chain is built from TRBV12-5 and TRBJ2-3; 9 positions match TRBD2. Germline V gene data show CDR1 as LGHNT and CDR2 as FRNRAP. V lost 0 bases and J lost 4; bases outside the gene matches: 5. The CDR3 length is 16 residues. CDR3 region: CASGLVQREEADTQYF. As DNA, the CDR3 is TGTGCTAGTGGTTTGGTACAGCGGGAGGAAGCAGATACGCAGTATTTT.

CDR3 nucleotide sequence: TGTGCCAGCAGCAACAATGCCTACGAGCAGTACTTC. It is translated as CASSNNAYEQYF. The gene calls are TRBV21-1 and TRBJ2-7; the table's D call, TRBD1, has no DNA check behind it. TRBV21-1 is a pseudogene segment. The CDR3 is 12 residues long.

The rearrangement uses TRBV9 and TRBJ2-3, with 9 bases that match TRBD2. The CDR3 runs to 18 residues. The J segment lost 4 bases and the V segment lost 0 bases, leaving 12 bases of the junction unmatched. Germline loops: CDR1 SGDLS, CDR2 YYNGEE. CDR3 protein: CASSVGDMGREGSDTQYF. CDR3 nucleotide sequence: TGTGCCAGCAGCGTAGGTGACATGGGGCGGGAGGGGTCAGATACGCAGTATTTT.

The rearrangement links TRBV30 to TRBJ2-3; the D is unclear. The CDR3 is made up of 15 amino acids. Trimming took 2 bases from V and 0 from J, leaving 12 bases between them. The germline gives CDR1 GTSNPN, CDR2 SVGIG (reference sequence). CDR3 DNA: TGTGCCTGGAGTCCCAGCGTTACTAGCACAGATACGCAGTATTTT. This gives the protein CAWSPSVTSTDTQYF.

The gene calls are TRBV15 and TRBJ1-5; D is perhaps TRBD1 (5 bases). Germline V gives CDR1 LNHNV, CDR2 YYDKDF (reference sequence). The CDR3 spans 15 residues. V was cut by 6 bases and J by 8 bases, with 20 bases left in between. The CDR3 region has the DNA TGTGCCACCAGAAGACAGACGGGAGTGTGGGAGCCCCAGCATTTT. It encodes CATRRQTGVWEPQHF. The full variable domain, its missing parts supplied by reference TRBV15 and TRBJ1-5, is DAMVIQNPRYQVTQFGKPVTLSCSQTLNHNVMYWYQQKSSQAPKLLFHYYDKDFNNEADTPDNFQSRRPNTSFCFLDIRSPGLGDTAMYLCATRRQTGVWEPQHFGDGTRLSIL.

This clone came up a few times. The J gene is TRBJ2-1, the V gene TRBV14, with D uncertain. CDR3 size: 15 residues. V shed 5 bases and J shed 6 bases, with 17 bases lying between them. Germline CDR1 and CDR2: SGHDN and FVKESK. This CDR3 is CASSSLSGLSNEQFF. CDR3 bases: TGTGCCAGCAGCAGCCTGTCCGGGTTGAGCAATGAGCAGTTCTTC.

This clone has just a few counts. The J gene is TRBJ1-5, the V gene TRBV6-5; TRBD1 matches 8 bases. Germline V CDR1 and CDR2: MNHEY, SVGAGI. Unmatched junction bases numbered 8, after V lost 5 bases and J lost 5 bases. The CDR3 is 15 amino acids. Written as DNA, the CDR3 is TGTGCCAGCAGTCGGGACGGACAGGGCCATCAGCCCCAGCATTTT. Translating gives CASSRDGQGHQPQHF.

V and J are TRBV10-3 and TRBJ2-7; tentatively, D is TRBD2 (5 bases). V was cut by 2 bases and J by 4 bases, with 6 bases left in between. CDR3 length: 12 amino acids. Germline V gives CDR1 ENHRY, CDR2 SYGVKD. This CDR3 is CAISEGRYEQYF. CDR3 nucleotides: TGTGCCATCAGTGAGGGGAGATACGAGCAGTACTTC.

CDR3 residues: CASSLRDRAFANTGELFF. The CDR3 bases are TGTGCCAGCAGCCTACGGGACAGGGCTTTCGCGAACACCGGGGAGCTGTTTTTT. The gene calls are TRBV7-9 and TRBJ2-2, with 9 bases fitting TRBD1. This CDR3 is built from 18 residues. Unmatched junction bases numbered 10, after V lost 5 bases and J lost 0 bases. Germline assignment: CDR1 SEHNR and CDR2 FQNEAQ (reference sequence).

The J gene is TRBJ2-1, the V gene TRBV27, with 7 positions matching TRBD2. The CDR3 sequence is 15 residues long. Germline loops: CDR1 MNHEY, CDR2 SMNVEV (reference sequence). Germline trimming cut 2 bases from V and 9 bases from J; bases unmatched to any gene: 10. In DNA, the CDR3 is TGTGCCAGCAGTTTAAAATGCTCGACTAGCACTGAGCAGTTCTTC. Translating gives CASSLKCSTSTEQFF.

The chain combines TRBV30 with TRBJ1-5; perhaps TRBD1 as D (5 bases). The CDR3 totals 18 residues. V was shortened by 1 base and J by 8 bases, with 27 bases between the two germline ends. CDR1 is GTSNPN and CDR2 is SVGIG in the germline V gene (reference sequence). The CDR3 region has the DNA TGTGCCTGGAGTGGTGCTGGAATGGGACCGCCGGCGGGGAAGCCCCAGCATTTT. It specifies CAWSGAGMGPPAGKPQHF.

The chain uses TRBV6-5 and TRBJ2-7; 11 bases map to TRBD1. The CDR3 is 15 residues long. Germline V gene sequence: CDR1 MNHEY, CDR2 SVGAGI. Unmatched junction bases numbered 3, after V lost 3 bases and J lost 2 bases. CDR3 nucleotides: TGTGCCAGCAGTTATCGGACAGGGGGCCCCTACGAGCAGTACTTC. Its translation: CASSYRTGGPYEQYF.

The genes are TRBV11-1 and TRBJ2-7, with 10 bases fitting TRBD2. The V gene's germline CDR1 is SGHAT and CDR2 FQDESV (reference sequence). J gave up 8 bases and V 5 bases, and 6 bases lay outside the gene matches. CDR3 length: 13 amino acids. In nucleotides, the CDR3 is TGTGCCAGCAGCGGTAGGACTAGCGGTAAGCAGTACTTC. Amino acids: CASSGRTSGKQYF.